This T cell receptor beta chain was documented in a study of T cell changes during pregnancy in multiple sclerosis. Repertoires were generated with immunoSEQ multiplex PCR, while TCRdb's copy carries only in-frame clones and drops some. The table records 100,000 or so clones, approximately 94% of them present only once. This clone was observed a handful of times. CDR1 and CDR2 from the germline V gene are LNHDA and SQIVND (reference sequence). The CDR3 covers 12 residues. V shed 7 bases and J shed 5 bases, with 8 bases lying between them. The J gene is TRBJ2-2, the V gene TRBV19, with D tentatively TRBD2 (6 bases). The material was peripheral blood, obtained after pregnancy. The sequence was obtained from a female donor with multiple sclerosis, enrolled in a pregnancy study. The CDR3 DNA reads TGTGCCAGTAAGGGAGGAACCGGGGAGCTGTTTTTT. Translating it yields CASKGGTGELFF.